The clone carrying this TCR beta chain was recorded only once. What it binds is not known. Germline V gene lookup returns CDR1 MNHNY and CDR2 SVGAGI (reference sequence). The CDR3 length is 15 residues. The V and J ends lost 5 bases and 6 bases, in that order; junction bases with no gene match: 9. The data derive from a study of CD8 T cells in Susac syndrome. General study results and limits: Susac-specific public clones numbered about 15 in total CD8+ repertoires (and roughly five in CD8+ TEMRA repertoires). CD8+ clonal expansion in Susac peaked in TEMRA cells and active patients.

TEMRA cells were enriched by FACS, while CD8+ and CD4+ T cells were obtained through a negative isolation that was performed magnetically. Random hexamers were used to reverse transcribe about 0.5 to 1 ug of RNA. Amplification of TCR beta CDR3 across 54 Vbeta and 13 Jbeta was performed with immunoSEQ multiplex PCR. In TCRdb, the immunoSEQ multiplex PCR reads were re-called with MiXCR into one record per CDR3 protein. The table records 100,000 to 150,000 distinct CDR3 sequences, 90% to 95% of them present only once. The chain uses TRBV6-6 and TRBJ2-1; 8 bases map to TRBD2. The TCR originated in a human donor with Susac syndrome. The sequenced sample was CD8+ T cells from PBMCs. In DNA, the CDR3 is TGTGCCAGCAGTCCCCGGGAGGGGAGGGTCAATGAGCAGTTCTTC. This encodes CASSPREGRVNEQFF.